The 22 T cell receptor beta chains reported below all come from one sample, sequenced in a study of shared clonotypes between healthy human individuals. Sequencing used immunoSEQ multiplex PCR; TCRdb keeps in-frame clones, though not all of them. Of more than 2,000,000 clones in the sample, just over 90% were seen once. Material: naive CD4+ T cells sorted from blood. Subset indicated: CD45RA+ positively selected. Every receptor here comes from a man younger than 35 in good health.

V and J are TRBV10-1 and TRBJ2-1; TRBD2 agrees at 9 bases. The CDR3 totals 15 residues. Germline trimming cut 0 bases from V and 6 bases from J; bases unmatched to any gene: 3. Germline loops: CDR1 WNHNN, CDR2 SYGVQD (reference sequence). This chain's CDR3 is CASSESSGSFNEQFF. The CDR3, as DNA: TGCGCCAGCAGTGAGTCTAGCGGGAGCTTCAATGAGCAGTTCTTC.

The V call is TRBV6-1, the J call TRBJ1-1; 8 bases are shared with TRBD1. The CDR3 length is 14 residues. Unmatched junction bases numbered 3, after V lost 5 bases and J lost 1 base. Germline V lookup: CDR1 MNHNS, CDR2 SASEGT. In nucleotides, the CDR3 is TGTGCCAGCAGTCCCGACAGGGGGAACACTGAAGCTTTCTTT. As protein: CASSPDRGNTEAFF.

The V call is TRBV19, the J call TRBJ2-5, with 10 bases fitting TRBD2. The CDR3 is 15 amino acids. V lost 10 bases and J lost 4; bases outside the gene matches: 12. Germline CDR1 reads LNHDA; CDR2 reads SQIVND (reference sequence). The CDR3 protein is CATLITSGNRETQYF. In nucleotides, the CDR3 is TGTGCCACTCTTATAACTAGCGGGAATAGAGAGACCCAGTACTTC.

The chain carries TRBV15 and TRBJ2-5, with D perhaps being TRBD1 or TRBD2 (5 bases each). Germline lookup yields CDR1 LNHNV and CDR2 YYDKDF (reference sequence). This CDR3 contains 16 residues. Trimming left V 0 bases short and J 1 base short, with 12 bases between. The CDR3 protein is CATSRDRQRVQETQYF. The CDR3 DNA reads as TGTGCCACCAGCAGAGATCGACAGAGGGTCCAAGAGACCCAGTACTTC.

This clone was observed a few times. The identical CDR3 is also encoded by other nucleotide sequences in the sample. Here the CDR3 DNA reads TGTGCCAGCAGTCCGGGGAACTATGGCTACACCTTC. Translation gives CASSPGNYGYTF. The rearrangement links TRBV28 to TRBJ1-2; no reliable D call. This CDR3 has 12 residues. CDR1 is MDHEN and CDR2 is SYDVKM in the germline V gene. The ends were cut back, 5 bases at V and 2 bases at J, with 6 bases in the middle.

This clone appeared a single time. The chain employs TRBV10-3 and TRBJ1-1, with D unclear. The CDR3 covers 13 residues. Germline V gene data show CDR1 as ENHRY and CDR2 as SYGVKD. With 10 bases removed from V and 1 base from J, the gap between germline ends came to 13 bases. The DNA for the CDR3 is TGTGCCACGATAAGGGATAAGAACACTGAAGCTTTCTTT. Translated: CATIRDKNTEAFF.

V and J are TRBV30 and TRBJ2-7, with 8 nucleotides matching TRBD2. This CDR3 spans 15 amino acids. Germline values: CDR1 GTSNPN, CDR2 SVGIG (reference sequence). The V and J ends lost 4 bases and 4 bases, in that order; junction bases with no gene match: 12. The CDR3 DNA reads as TGTGCCTGGAATCCGAAGCGGGAGCCGAGATACGAGCAGTACTTC. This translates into CAWNPKREPRYEQYF.

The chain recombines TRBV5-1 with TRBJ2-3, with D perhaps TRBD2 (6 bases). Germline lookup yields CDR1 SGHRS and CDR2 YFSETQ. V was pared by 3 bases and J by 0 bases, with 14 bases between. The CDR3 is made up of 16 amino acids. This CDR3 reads CASSSGGAGSTDTQYF. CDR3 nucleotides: TGCGCCAGCAGCTCCGGTGGGGCGGGGAGCACAGATACGCAGTATTTT.

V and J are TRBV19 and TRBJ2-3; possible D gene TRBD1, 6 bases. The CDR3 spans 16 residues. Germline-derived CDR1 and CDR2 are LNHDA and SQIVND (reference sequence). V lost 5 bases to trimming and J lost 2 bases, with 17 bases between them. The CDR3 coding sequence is TGTGCCAGTAGTGCACAGGGTAGATCCCACACAGATACGCAGTATTTT. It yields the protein CASSAQGRSHTDTQYF.

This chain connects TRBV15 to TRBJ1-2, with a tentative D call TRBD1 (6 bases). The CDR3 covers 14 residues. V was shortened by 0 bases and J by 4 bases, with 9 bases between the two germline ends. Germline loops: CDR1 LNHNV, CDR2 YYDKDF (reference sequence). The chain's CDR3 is CATSRDTGPYGYTF. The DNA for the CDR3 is TGTGCCACCAGCAGAGACACAGGGCCCTATGGCTACACCTTC.

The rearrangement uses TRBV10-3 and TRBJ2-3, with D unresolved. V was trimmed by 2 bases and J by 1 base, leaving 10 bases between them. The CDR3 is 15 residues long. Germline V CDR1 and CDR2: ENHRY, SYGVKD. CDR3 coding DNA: TGTGCCATCAGTGAGACGGTGCTTGGCACAGATACGCAGTATTTT. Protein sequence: CAISETVLGTDTQYF.

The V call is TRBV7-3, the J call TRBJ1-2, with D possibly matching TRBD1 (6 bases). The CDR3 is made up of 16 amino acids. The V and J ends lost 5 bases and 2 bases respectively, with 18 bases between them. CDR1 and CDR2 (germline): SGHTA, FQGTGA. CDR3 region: CASSPGTRGFNYGYTF. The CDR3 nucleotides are TGTGCCAGCAGCCCCGGGACAAGGGGGTTCAACTATGGCTACACCTTC.

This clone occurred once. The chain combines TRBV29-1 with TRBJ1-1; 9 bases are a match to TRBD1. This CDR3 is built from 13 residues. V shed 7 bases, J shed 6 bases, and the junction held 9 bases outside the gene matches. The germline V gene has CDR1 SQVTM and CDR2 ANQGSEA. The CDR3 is CSARTGAGPEAFF. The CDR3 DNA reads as TGCAGCGCCCGGACAGGGGCCGGCCCTGAAGCTTTCTTT.

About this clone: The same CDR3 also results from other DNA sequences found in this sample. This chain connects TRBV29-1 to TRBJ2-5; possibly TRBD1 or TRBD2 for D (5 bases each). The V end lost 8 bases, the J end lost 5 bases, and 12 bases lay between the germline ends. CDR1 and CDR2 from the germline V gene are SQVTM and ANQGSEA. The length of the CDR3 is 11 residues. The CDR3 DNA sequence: TGCAGCACCGGGGCCGGGGAGACCCAGTACTTC. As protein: CSTGAGETQYF.

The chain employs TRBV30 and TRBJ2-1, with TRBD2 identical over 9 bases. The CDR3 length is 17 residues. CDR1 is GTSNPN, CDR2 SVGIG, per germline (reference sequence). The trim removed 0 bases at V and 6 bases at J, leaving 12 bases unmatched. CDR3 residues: CAWSVLFGGRVGNEQFF. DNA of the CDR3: TGTGCCTGGAGTGTCCTCTTTGGCGGGAGGGTCGGCAATGAGCAGTTCTTC. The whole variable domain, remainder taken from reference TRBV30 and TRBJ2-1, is SQTIHQWPATLVQPVGSPLSLECTVEGTSNPNLYWYRQAAGRGLQLLFYSVGIGQISSEVPQNLSASRPQDRQFILSSKKLLLSDSGFYLCAWSVLFGGRVGNEQFFGPGTRLTVL.

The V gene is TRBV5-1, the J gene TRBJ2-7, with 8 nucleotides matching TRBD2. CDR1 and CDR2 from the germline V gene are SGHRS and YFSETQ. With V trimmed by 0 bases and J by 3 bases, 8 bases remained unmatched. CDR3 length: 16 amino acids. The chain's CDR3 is CASSLAGTSGGYEQYF. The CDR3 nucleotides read TGCGCCAGCAGCTTGGCCGGCACTAGCGGAGGCTACGAGCAGTACTTC.

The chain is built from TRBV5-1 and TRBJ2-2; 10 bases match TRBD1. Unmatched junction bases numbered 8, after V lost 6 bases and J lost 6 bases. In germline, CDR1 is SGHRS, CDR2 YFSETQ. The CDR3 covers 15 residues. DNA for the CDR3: TGCGCCAGCACACCGGGACAGGGGATCGCCGGGGAGCTGTTTTTT. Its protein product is CASTPGQGIAGELFF.

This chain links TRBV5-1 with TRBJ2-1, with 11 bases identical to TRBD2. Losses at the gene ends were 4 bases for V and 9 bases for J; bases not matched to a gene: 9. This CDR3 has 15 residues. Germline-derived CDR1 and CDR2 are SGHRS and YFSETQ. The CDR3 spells CASSGTGLAGGEQFF. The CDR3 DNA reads TGCGCCAGCAGCGGCACAGGGCTAGCGGGAGGTGAGCAGTTCTTC.

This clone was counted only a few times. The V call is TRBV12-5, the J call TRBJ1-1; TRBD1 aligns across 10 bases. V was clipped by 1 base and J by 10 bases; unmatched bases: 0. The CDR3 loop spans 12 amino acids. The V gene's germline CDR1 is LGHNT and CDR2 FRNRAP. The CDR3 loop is CASGLGQGAAFF. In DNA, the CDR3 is TGTGCTAGTGGTTTGGGACAGGGGGCAGCTTTCTTT.

CDR3 bases: TGTGCCAGCAGGTCTCTACTGAACACTGAAGCTTTCTTT. It specifies CASRSLLNTEAFF. The chain employs TRBV6-5 and TRBJ1-1; D ambiguous. This CDR3 comprises 13 residues. V lost 6 bases and J 0 bases, leaving 8 bases between the germline ends. Per germline, CDR1 MNHEY and CDR2 SVGAGI.

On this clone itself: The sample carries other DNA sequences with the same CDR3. DNA of the CDR3: TGTGCCAGCAGTCGCGGACAGGGAGCTGAAGCTTTCTTT. Its protein product is CASSRGQGAEAFF. The V call is TRBV6-5, the J call TRBJ1-1; 8 nucleotides align to TRBD1. Germline V CDR1 and CDR2: MNHEY, SVGAGI. This CDR3 contains 13 residues. V lost 5 bases to trimming and J lost 6 bases; unmatched junction nucleotides: 5.

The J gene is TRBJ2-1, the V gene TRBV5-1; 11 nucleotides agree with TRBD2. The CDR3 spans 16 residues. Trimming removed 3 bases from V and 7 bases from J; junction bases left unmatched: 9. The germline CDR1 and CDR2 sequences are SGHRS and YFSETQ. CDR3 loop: CASSWVAGGPRNEQFF. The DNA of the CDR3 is TGCGCCAGCAGCTGGGTAGCGGGAGGGCCTCGGAATGAGCAGTTCTTC.